The clone carrying this TCR beta chain has just one count. Methods used by the authors: Estimated nucleated cell counts came from reference gene primer amplification. Clones were read by immunoSEQ multiplex PCR, and TCRdb kept only the in-frame ones, dropping some. V and J calls and clone size are given by that table; D and trimming were obtained from the DNA. The table includes approximately 140,000 clones, roughly 88% detected once. This entry comes from a study of blood T cell repertoires in COVID-19. Study-wide background: PBMCs, B-cell-depleted T cells, or T cells provided the cDNA or gDNA that made up the material.

CDR3 length: 15 residues. In germline, CDR1 is SGHVS, CDR2 FQNEAQ. V lost 1 base to trimming and J lost 0 bases, with 7 bases between them. The chain has TRBV7-8 and TRBJ1-3; no clear D. Sequenced: peripheral blood. The TCR sequence derives from a human donor in a cohort sampled during active COVID-19. CDR3 loop: CASSLVALSGNTIYF. The CDR3 DNA reads TGTGCCAGCAGCTTAGTAGCGCTCTCTGGAAACACCATATATTTT.